This T cell receptor beta chain stems from a study of cytomegalovirus exposure and HLA in healthy donors. Repertoires were generated with immunoSEQ multiplex PCR, while TCRdb's copy carries only in-frame clones and drops some. The sample shows under 300,000 clones, around 86% of them seen only once. CDR1 is MNHNY and CDR2 is SVGAGI in the germline V gene (reference sequence). The CDR3 length is 13 residues. V gave up 6 bases and J gave up 2 bases, with 11 bases separating them. The sequence was obtained from a woman aged 25 to 39 in good health and CMV-seropositive. The rearrangement uses TRBV6-6 and TRBJ2-7; the D gene is possibly TRBD1 (5 bases). Sequencing input: PBMCs. For the CDR3, the DNA is TGTGCCAGCAGAGATACAGGAGCCTACGAGCAGTACTTC. Translating it yields CASRDTGAYEQYF.